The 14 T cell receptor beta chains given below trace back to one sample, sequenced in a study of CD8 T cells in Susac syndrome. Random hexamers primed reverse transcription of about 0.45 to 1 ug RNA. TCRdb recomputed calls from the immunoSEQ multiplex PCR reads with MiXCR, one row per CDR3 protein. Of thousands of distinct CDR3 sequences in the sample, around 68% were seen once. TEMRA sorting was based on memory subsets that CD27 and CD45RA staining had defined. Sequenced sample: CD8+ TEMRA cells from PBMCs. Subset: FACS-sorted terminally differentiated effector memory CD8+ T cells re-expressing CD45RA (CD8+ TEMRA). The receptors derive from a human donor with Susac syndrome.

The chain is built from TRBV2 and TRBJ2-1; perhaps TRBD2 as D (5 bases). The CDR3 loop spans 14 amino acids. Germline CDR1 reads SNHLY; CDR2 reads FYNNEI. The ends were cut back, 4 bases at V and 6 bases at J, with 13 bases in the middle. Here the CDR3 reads CASSVLSSANEQFF. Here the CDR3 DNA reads TGTGCCAGCAGTGTCCTTAGTAGCGCCAATGAGCAGTTCTTC.

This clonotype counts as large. The CDR3 DNA reads as TGTGCCAGCAGCTCCCACGAGACCCAGGGACTGCGTTCACCCCTCCACTTT. This translates into CASSSHETQGLRSPLHF. This chain links TRBV7-9 with TRBJ1-6, with D tentatively TRBD1 (5 bases). The CDR3 is 17 amino acids. The V end was cut by 4 bases, the J end by 9 bases, with 22 bases between. Germline-derived CDR1 and CDR2 are SEHNR and FQNEAQ (reference sequence).

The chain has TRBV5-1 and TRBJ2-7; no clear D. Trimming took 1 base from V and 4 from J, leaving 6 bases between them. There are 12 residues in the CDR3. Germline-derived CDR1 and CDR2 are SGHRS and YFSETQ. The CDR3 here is CASSLPNYEQYF. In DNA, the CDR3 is TGCGCCAGCAGCTTGCCTAATTACGAGCAGTACTTC.

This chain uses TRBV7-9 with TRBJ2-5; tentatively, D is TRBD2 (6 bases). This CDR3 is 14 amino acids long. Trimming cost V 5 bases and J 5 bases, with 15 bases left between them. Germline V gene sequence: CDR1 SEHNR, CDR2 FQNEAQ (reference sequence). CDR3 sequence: CASSQTGRWETQYF. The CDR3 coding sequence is TGTGCCAGCAGCCAGACGGGGAGGTGGGAGACCCAGTACTTC.

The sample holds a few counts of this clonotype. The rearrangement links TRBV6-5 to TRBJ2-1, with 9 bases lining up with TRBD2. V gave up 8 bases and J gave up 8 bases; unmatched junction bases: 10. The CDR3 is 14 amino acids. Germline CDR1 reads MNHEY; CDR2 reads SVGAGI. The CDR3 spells CASRLGGGADEQFF. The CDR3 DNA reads TGTGCCAGCCGGTTAGGCGGGGGGGCCGATGAGCAGTTCTTC.

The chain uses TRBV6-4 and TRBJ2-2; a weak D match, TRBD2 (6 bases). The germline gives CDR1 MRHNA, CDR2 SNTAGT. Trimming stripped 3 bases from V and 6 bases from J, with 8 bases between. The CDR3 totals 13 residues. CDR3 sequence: CASSEREAGELFF. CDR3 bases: TGTGCCAGCAGTGAGAGGGAGGCCGGGGAGCTGTTTTTT.

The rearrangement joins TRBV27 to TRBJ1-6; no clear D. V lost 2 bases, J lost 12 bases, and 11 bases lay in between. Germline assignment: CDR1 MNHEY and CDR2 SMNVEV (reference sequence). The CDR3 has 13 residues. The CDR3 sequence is CASSLGPWEPLHF. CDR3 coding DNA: TGTGCCAGCAGTTTAGGACCCTGGGAACCCCTCCACTTT.

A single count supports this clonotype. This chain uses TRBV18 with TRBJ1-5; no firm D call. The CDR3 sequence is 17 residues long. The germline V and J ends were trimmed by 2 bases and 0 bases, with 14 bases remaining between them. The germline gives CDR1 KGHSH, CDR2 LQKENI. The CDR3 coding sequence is TGTGCCAGCTCACCAAGTTACCATGCTTATAGCAATCAGCCCCAGCATTTT. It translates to CASSPSYHAYSNQPQHF.

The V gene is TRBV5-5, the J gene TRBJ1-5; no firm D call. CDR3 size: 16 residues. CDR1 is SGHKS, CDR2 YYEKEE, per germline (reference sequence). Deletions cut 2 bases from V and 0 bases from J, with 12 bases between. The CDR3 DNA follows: TGTGCCAGCAGCTTCGGCACTAAGCTTAGCAATCAGCCCCAGCATTTT. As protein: CASSFGTKLSNQPQHF.

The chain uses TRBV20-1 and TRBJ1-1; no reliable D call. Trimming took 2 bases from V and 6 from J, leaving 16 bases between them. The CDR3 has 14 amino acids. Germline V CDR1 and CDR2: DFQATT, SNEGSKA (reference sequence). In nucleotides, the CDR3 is TGCAGTGCTAGACAGATGAATACCGCCCCTGAAGCTTTCTTT. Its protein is CSARQMNTAPEAFF.

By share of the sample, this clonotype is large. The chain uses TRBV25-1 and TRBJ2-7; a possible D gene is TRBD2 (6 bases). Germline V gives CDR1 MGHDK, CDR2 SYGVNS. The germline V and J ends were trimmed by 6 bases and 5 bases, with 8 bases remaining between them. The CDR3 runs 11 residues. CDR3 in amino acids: CASSWGDEQYF. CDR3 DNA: TGTGCCAGCAGCTGGGGGGACGAGCAGTACTTC.

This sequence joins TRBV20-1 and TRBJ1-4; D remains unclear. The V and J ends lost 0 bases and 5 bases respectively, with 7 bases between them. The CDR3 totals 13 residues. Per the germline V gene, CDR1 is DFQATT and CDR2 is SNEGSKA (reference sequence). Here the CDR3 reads CSARDLENEKLFF. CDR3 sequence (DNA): TGCAGTGCTAGAGATCTCGAGAATGAAAAACTGTTTTTT.

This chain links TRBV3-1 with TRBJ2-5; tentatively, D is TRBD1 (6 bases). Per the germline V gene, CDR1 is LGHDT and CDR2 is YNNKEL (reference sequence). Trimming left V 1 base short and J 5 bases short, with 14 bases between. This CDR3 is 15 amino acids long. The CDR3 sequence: CASSQGTANRETQYF. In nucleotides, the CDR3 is TGTGCCAGCAGCCAAGGGACAGCAAATCGGGAGACCCAGTACTTC.

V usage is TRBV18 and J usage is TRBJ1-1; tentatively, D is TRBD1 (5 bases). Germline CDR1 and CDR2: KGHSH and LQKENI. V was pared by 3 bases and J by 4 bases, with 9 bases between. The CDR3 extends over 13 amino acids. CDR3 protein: CASSPAGGTEAFF. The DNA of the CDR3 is TGTGCCAGCTCACCCGCCGGGGGCACTGAAGCTTTCTTT.